Below are 22 T cell receptor beta chains sequenced from a single sample in a study of T-cell memory formation after mild COVID-19. TCRdb ran MiXCR on the 5' RACE reads and lists one entry per CDR3 protein. In the table there are some 180,000 distinct CDR3 sequences, around a sixth of which are singletons. What was sequenced was PBMCs or a T cell subset sorted from them (not recorded which). These receptors were obtained from a man aged 18 to 30 who had mild COVID-19 (a few samples of this study predate the infection). Cell type and time point are not known.

The chain uses TRBV4-1 and TRBJ2-1; TRBD2 is a possible D gene (7 bases). Germline CDR1 MGHRA, CDR2 YSYEKL. CDR3 size: 16 residues. Trimming shortened V by 1 base and J by 8 bases, and 18 bases separated the two germline ends. The DNA for the CDR3 is TGCGCCAGCAGCCAAGGGAACGGGGGGCCTTTGGATGAGCAGTTCTTC. Translation: CASSQGNGGPLDEQFF.

As regards this clonotype: Being one base from a much bigger clone, this may be a read error. The genes are TRBV18 and TRBJ2-3, with TRBD1 as a possible D gene (6 bases). This CDR3 has 14 amino acids. The germline V gene encodes CDR1 KGHSH and CDR2 LQKENI. As DNA, the CDR3 is TGTGCCTGCTCACCACCCGAGGGGGTAGATACGCAGTATTTT. Residues: CACSPPEGVDTQYF.

This clonotype was seen a handful of times. The chain combines TRBV12-3 or TRBV12-4 with TRBJ1-3; D uncertain. V dropped 5 bases and J dropped 0 bases, with 14 bases sitting between them. CDR3 length: 16 amino acids. Here the CDR3 DNA reads TGTGCCAGCAGTCCGGGCAGGATACGCTCTGGAAACACCATATATTTT. It encodes CASSPGRIRSGNTIYF.

This chain links TRBV5-1 with TRBJ1-2; the D gene is possibly TRBD1 (6 bases). Germline V gives CDR1 SGHRS, CDR2 YFSETQ. The length of the CDR3 is 14 residues. Deletions cut 7 bases from V and 4 bases from J, with 17 bases between. CDR3 DNA: TGCGCCAGCGCGTCGGGGGGGCTCGCCTATGGCTACACCTTC. Its protein product is CASASGGLAYGYTF.

The table lists this clonotype with a few counts. The J gene is TRBJ2-3, the V gene TRBV7-7, with D unresolved. The V end was cut by 3 bases, the J end by 4 bases, with 8 bases between. The CDR3 length is 13 residues. Per the germline V gene, CDR1 is SSHAT and CDR2 is FNYEAQ (reference sequence). CDR3 in amino acids: CASSLGLSDTQYF. CDR3 nucleotide sequence: TGTGCCAGCAGCTTGGGTCTCTCAGATACGCAGTATTTT.

Only a few counts were recorded for this clonotype. The chain combines TRBV7-8 with TRBJ2-1; a weak D match, TRBD1 (5 bases). Looked up from germline, CDR1 is SGHVS and CDR2 is FQNEAQ. The CDR3 is made up of 16 amino acids. V lost 3 bases, J lost 4 bases, and 16 bases lay in between. CDR3 protein: CASSFSFQGLYNEQFF. Written as DNA, the CDR3 is TGTGCCAGCAGCTTCAGTTTTCAGGGCTTGTACAATGAGCAGTTCTTC.

The sample holds a few counts of this clonotype. The chain couples TRBV4-3 to TRBJ1-4, with unresolved D. Germline assignment: CDR1 LGHNA and CDR2 YSLEER. The CDR3 is 15 amino acids. The V end was cut by 0 bases, the J end by 5 bases, with 10 bases between. CDR3 bases: TGCGCCAGCAGCCAAGATTCTCGCCTCAATGAAAAACTGTTTTTT. This codes for CASSQDSRLNEKLFF.

The genes are TRBV29-1 and TRBJ1-2, with D possibly TRBD1 on 6 matching bases. Germline lookup yields CDR1 SQVTM and CDR2 ANQGSEA. This CDR3 spans 13 amino acids. Trimming left V 7 bases short and J 2 bases short, with 14 bases between. The CDR3 bases are TGCAGCGGGAAAGAGGACAGAAACTATGGCTACACCTTC. As protein: CSGKEDRNYGYTF. The variable domain in full, with the rest retrieved from reference TRBV29-1 and TRBJ1-2, is SAVISQKPSRDICQRGTSLTIQCQVDSQVTMMFWYRQQPGQSLTLIATANQGSEATYESGFVIDKFPISRPNLTFSTLTVSNMSPEDSSIYLCSGKEDRNYGYTFGSGTRLTVV.

This clonotype has a count of ten or more. The chain carries TRBV7-6 and TRBJ2-7, with D uncertain. The CDR3 has 13 amino acids. In germline, CDR1 is SGHVS, CDR2 FNYEAQ. Trimming shortened V by 2 bases and J by 5 bases, and 10 bases separated the two germline ends. CDR3 DNA sequence: TGTGCCAGCAGCTTAACCGGTCTAAACGAGCAGTACTTC. Its translation is CASSLTGLNEQYF. Looking up the rest from reference TRBV7-6 and TRBJ2-7 gives the full variable domain: GAGVSQSPRYKVTKRGQDVALRCDPISGHVSLYWYRQALGQGPEFLTYFNYEAQQDKSGLPNDRFSAERPEGSISTLTIQRTEQRDSAMYRCASSLTGLNEQYFGPGTRLTVT.

This clonotype turned up a few times. This sequence joins TRBV3-1 and TRBJ1-1, with 9 bases lining up with TRBD1. The CDR3 spans 16 residues. V trimming: 0 bases; J trimming: 10 bases; junction bases outside the gene matches: 12. The V gene's germline CDR1 is LGHDT and CDR2 YNNKEL (reference sequence). This CDR3 is CASSQDRGQGIRPAFF. In DNA, the CDR3 is TGTGCCAGCAGCCAAGATCGGGGACAGGGAATCAGACCAGCTTTCTTT.

This clonotype has ten or more counts. This chain links TRBV5-1 with TRBJ2-3; 9 bases are shared with TRBD1. V trimming: 7 bases; J trimming: 4 bases; junction bases outside the gene matches: 7. The CDR3 sequence is 14 residues long. Germline V lookup: CDR1 SGHRS, CDR2 YFSETQ. The CDR3 DNA reads as TGCGCCAGCCGGGACAGGGCTATCGCAGATACGCAGTATTTT. It is translated as CASRDRAIADTQYF.

This clonotype was observed once. This chain links TRBV15 with TRBJ2-5; D not certain. With 0 bases removed from V and 5 bases from J, the gap between germline ends came to 7 bases. Germline lookup yields CDR1 LNHNV and CDR2 YYDKDF (reference sequence). The CDR3 spans 13 residues. The CDR3 region is CATSRDRLETQYF. In DNA form, the CDR3 reads TGTGCCACCAGCAGAGACAGATTGGAGACCCAGTACTTC.

This chain links TRBV20-1 with TRBJ2-7; D is possibly TRBD1 or TRBD2 (5 bases each). The germline V gene has CDR1 DFQATT and CDR2 SNEGSKA (reference sequence). CDR3 length equals 11 residues. V shed 8 bases and J shed 7 bases, with 15 bases lying between them. The CDR3 is CSPWDAAEQYV. CDR3 coding DNA: TGCAGTCCCTGGGACGCCGCGGAGCAGTACGTC.

This clonotype appeared a few times. This rearrangement joins TRBV28 to TRBJ1-1; D remains unclear. This CDR3 is 13 amino acids long. The ends were cut back, 3 bases at V and 0 bases at J, with 5 bases in the middle. From germline, CDR1 is MDHEN and CDR2 SYDVKM. CDR3 nucleotide sequence: TGTGCCAGCAGTTTGGCGGTGAACACTGAAGCTTTCTTT. The encoded protein is CASSLAVNTEAFF.

This clonotype has a handful of counts. This chain links TRBV11-2 with TRBJ1-1, with 9 bases aligning to TRBD1. V was pared by 5 bases and J by 0 bases, with 1 base of the junction left unmatched. The germline V gene has CDR1 SGHAT and CDR2 FQNNGV. The CDR3 has 14 residues. Here the CDR3 DNA reads TGTGCCAGCAGCAGGGACAGGGTGAACACTGAAGCTTTCTTT. Its translation: CASSRDRVNTEAFF.

V gene TRBV4-2 combines with J gene TRBJ2-5; D perhaps matches TRBD2 (6 bases). The CDR3 length is 16 residues. Germline assignment: CDR1 LGHNA and CDR2 YNFKEQ. V lost 1 base and J lost 4, with 16 bases in between. In DNA, the CDR3 is TGTGCCAGCAGCCAAGGGCTGGCGGGGCTGGTAGAGACCCAGTACTTC. This gives the protein CASSQGLAGLVETQYF.

Only a few counts were recorded for this clonotype. J is TRBJ2-5 and V is TRBV7-9; D unclear. The germline gives CDR1 SEHNR, CDR2 FQNEAQ (reference sequence). CDR3 length: 13 amino acids. Between the trimmed V and J ends, which lost 6 bases and 5 bases, there was a span of 13 bases. This CDR3 is CASRPTNFETQYF. The CDR3 DNA reads as TGTGCCAGCAGACCCACCAATTTCGAGACCCAGTACTTC.

The chain couples TRBV20-1 to TRBJ2-5; maybe TRBD2 (5 bases). Germline V lookup: CDR1 DFQATT, CDR2 SNEGSKA (reference sequence). V lost 3 bases and J lost 7, with 15 bases in between. The CDR3 length is 13 residues. CDR3 nucleotides: TGCAGTGCTAGGGGTTTGGCCGCGGGGACCCAGTACTTC. This translates into CSARGLAAGTQYF.

This clonotype was observed at least ten times. The CDR3, as DNA: TGCAGCGTTTTCCCATCCAAGGCTAACTATGGCTACACCTTC. It translates to CSVFPSKANYGYTF. This chain joins TRBV29-1 and TRBJ1-2, with unresolved D. The CDR3 has 14 amino acids. Trimming cost V 5 bases and J 0 bases, with 13 bases left between them. CDR1 is SQVTM, CDR2 ANQGSEA, per germline. The full variable domain, completed using reference TRBV29-1 and TRBJ1-2, is SAVISQKPSRDICQRGTSLTIQCQVDSQVTMMFWYRQQPGQSLTLIATANQGSEATYESGFVIDKFPISRPNLTFSTLTVSNMSPEDSSIYLCSVFPSKANYGYTFGSGTRLTVV.

This clonotype was recorded a few times. The CDR3 DNA follows: TGCGCCAGCAGCCAAATTCCACCGGGACGGGTTAACACCGGGGAGCTGTTTTTT. This gives the protein CASSQIPPGRVNTGELFF. The rearrangement uses TRBV4-3 and TRBJ2-2; either TRBD1 or TRBD2 may fit D (5 bases each). The CDR3 contains 18 residues. The V gene's germline CDR1 is LGHNA and CDR2 YSLEER. V was shortened by 2 bases and J by 2 bases, with 18 bases between the two germline ends.

This clonotype has a handful of counts. One end of the junction does not line up with germline, which may come from a read error. The rearrangement joins TRBV7-2 to TRBJ1-5, with D hard to call. Germline CDR1 is SGHTA and CDR2 is FQGNSA. This CDR3 comprises 12 residues. Here the CDR3 DNA reads TGTGCCAGCAGCTTATCTAATCTGCCCCAGCATTTT. Protein product: CASSLSNLPQHF.

This clonotype was counted between two and nine times. The chain has TRBV7-9 and TRBJ1-4, with D perhaps TRBD1 (5 bases). This CDR3 has 13 residues. V lost 1 base and J lost 8, with 8 bases in between. Germline CDR1 is SEHNR and CDR2 is FQNEAQ (reference sequence). This chain's CDR3 is CASSLERGEKLFF. In DNA, the CDR3 is TGTGCCAGCAGCTTAGAGAGGGGAGAAAAACTGTTTTTT.